The clone carrying this T cell receptor beta chain was seen a few times. No antigen is known for it. The CDR3 loop spans 13 amino acids. Trimming at V came to 3 bases and at J to 10 bases, leaving 7 bases not matched to a gene. Germline-derived CDR1 and CDR2 are LNHDA and SQIVND (reference sequence). These data come from a study of shared clonotypes between healthy human individuals. Study results and limitations: Although depth was large, rarefaction showed that sequencing of the sorted subsets was incomplete. The naive CD4 repertoires of several donors were compared, and approximately 4.7% of clonotypes were shared. A reduction in generation probabilities was seen for non-shared clonotypes relative to those shared by all four donors.

Data came from immunoSEQ multiplex PCR; TCRdb stores just in-frame clones and leaves some out. The table lists around 240,000 clones, 60% to 70% of them singletons. Recent vaccinations or acute infections were absent in the healthy HIV-negative adult donors. The V and J genes are TRBV19 and TRBJ1-1; 8 positions match TRBD1. This receptor was obtained from a young man in good health. The sequenced material came from memory CD4+ T cells sorted from blood. Sample subset: CD45RA-negative fraction. The CDR3 protein is CASSIGQGGGAFF. In nucleotides, the CDR3 is TGTGCCAGTAGTATTGGACAGGGCGGCGGAGCTTTCTTT. Supplemented by reference TRBV19 and TRBJ1-1, the full variable domain reads DGGITQSPKYLFRKEGQNVTLSCEQNLNHDAMYWYRQDPGQGLRLIYYSQIVNDFQKGDIAEGYSVSREKKESFPLTVTSAQKNPTAFYLCASSIGQGGGAFFGQGTRLTVV.